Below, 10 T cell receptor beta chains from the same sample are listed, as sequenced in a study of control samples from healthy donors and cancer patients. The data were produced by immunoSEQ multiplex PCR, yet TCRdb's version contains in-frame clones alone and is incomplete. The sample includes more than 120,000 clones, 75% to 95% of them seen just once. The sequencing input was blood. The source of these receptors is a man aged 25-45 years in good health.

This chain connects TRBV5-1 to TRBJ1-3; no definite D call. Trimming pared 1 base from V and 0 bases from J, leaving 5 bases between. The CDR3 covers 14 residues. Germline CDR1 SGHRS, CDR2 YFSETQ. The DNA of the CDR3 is TGCGCCAGCAGCTTGTTAGCCTCTGGAAACACCATATATTTT. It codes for CASSLLASGNTIYF.

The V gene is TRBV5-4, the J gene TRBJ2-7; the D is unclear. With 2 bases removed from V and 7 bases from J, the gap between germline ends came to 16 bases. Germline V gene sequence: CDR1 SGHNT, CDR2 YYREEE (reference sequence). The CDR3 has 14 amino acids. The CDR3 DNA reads TGTGCCAGCAGCTTTACAAACGACCTAAGTGAGCAGTACTTC. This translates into CASSFTNDLSEQYF.

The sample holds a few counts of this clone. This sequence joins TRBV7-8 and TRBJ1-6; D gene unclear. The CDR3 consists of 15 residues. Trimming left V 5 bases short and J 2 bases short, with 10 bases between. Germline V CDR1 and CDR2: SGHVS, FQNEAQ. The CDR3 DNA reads TGTGCCAGCAGCCTCCTCGGAGCCTATAATTCACCCCTCCACTTT. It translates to CASSLLGAYNSPLHF.

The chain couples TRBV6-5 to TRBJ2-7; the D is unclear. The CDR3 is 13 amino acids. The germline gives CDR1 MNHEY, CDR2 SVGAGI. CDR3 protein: CESRAIMGYEQYF. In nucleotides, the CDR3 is TGTGAGTCCAGAGCGATAATGGGCTACGAGCAGTACTTC.

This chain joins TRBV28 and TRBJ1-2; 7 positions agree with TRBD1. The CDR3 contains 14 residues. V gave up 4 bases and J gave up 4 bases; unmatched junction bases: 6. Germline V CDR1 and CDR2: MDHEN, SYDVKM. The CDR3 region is CASSSGTAPYGYTF. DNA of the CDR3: TGTGCCAGCAGTTCCGGGACAGCACCCTATGGCTACACCTTC.

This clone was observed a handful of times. CDR3 nucleotide sequence: TGTGCCAGCAGTTTAGACAGGGTGATCTACAATGAGCAGTTCTTC. It specifies CASSLDRVIYNEQFF. The chain carries TRBV27 and TRBJ2-1, with 7 nucleotides matching TRBD1. The germline CDR1 and CDR2 sequences are MNHEY and SMNVEV (reference sequence). CDR3 size: 15 residues. The V gene end was trimmed by 2 bases and the J gene end by 3 bases; junction bases not matched to a gene: 4.

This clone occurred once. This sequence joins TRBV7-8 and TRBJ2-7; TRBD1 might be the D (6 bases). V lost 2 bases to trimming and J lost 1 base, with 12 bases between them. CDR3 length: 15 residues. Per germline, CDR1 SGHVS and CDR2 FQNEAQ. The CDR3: CASSLRDRNSYEQYF. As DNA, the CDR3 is TGTGCCAGCAGCTTACGAGACAGGAATTCCTACGAGCAGTACTTC. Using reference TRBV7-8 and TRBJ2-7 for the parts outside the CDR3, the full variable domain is GAGVSQSPRYKVAKRGQDVALRCDPISGHVSLFWYQQALGQGPEFLTYFQNEAQLDKSGLPSDRFFAERPEGSVSTLKIQRTQQEDSAVYLCASSLRDRNSYEQYFGPGTRLTVT.

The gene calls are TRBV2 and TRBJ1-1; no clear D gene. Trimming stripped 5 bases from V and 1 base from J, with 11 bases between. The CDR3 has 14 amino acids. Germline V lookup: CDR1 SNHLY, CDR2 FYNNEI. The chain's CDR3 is CASSPGRANTEAFF. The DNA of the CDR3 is TGTGCCAGCAGTCCTGGGAGAGCGAACACTGAAGCTTTCTTT.

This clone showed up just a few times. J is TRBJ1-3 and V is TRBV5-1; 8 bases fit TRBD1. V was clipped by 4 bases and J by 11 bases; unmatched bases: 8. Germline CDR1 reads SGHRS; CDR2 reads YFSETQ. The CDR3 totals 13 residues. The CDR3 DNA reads TGCGCCAGCAGCCAATCCGGACAGGGCGCCATATATTTT. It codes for CASSQSGQGAIYF. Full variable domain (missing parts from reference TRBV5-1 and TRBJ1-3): KAGVTQTPRYLIKTRGQQVTLSCSPISGHRSVSWYQQTPGQGLQFLFEYFSETQRNKGNFPGRFSGRQFSNSRSEMNVSTLELGDSALYLCASSQSGQGAIYFGEGSWLTVV.

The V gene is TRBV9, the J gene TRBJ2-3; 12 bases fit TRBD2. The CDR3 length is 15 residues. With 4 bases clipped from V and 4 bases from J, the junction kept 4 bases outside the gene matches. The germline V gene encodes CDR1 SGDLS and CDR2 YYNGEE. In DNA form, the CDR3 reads TGTGCCAGCAGCCCTAGCGGGGGGGCCGCAGATACGCAGTATTTT. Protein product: CASSPSGGAADTQYF.